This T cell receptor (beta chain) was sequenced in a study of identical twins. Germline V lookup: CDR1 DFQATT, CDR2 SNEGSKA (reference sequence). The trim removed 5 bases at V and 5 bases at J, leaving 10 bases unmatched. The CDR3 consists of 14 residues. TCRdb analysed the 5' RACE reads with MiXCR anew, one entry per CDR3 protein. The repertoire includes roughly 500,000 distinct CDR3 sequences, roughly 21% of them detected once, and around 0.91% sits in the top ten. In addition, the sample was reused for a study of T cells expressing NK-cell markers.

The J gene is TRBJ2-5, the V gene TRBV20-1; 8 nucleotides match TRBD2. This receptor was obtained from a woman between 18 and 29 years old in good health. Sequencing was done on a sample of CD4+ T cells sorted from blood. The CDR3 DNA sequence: TGCAGTGCTTCCCAGACTAGCGATCGGGAGACCCAGTACTTC. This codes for CSASQTSDRETQYF.